This T cell receptor (beta chain) was captured in a study of OX40 agonist ivuxolimab in advanced cancers. Some clones are missing from TCRdb's copy, which holds only in-frame ones; the method was immunoSEQ multiplex PCR. The sample shows roughly 81,000 clones, over 85% of them seen only once. General study findings and limits: Determination of antigen specificity was not performed for the expanded peripheral T cells.

Patients were ineligible given autoimmune disease history or systemic immunosuppression. As to this clone: No antigen is known for it.

Germline trimming cut 5 bases from V and 5 bases from J; bases unmatched to any gene: 6. Germline CDR1 and CDR2: SNHLY and FYNNEI. This CDR3 region has 14 residues. The TCR was taken from an adult with an advanced solid tumor such as melanoma, head and neck, liver or kidney cancer. This sample comprised CD4+ or CD8+ T cells sorted from blood, obtained in a trial of the OX40 agonist ivuxolimab. This rearrangement joins TRBV2 to TRBJ2-1; 7 bases agree with TRBD1. The CDR3 nucleotides are TGTGCCAGCAGTCCGATAGGGGGCAACAATGAGCAGTTCTTC. It is translated as CASSPIGGNNEQFF.